This TCR beta chain was retrieved from a study of blood T cell repertoires in COVID-19. At the level of the study: Sample material is recorded as cDNA or gDNA derived from T cells, B-cell-depleted T cells, or PBMCs.

Cohorts were determined from participant-reported clinical history. TCRdb's copy holds only in-frame clones and misses some; the assay was immunoSEQ multiplex PCR. Of approximately 200,000 clones listed, 80% to 90% are singletons. Germline V gene sequence: CDR1 SNHLY, CDR2 FYNNEI. Trimming removed 7 bases from V and 4 bases from J; junction bases left unmatched: 12. The CDR3 is 16 residues long. The sample consisted of PBMCs or T cells enriched from blood (not recorded which). The chain is built from TRBV2 and TRBJ1-4; TRBD1 matches at 7 bases. The sequence was obtained from a woman younger than 45 who had been exposed to COVID-19. CDR3 protein: CASIQNEGQSNEKLFF. Here the CDR3 DNA reads TGTGCCAGCATACAAAACGAGGGACAGAGTAATGAAAAACTGTTTTTT.